This TCR beta chain was captured by sequencing in a study of shared clonotypes between healthy human individuals. Donors were healthy HIV-negative adults without recently reported acute infections or vaccinations. Sequencing was performed with immunoSEQ multiplex PCR; in TCRdb, only in-frame clones are kept and a portion is missing. The repertoire holds 2.3 million or so clones, with more than 85% as singletons. Material for sequencing was naive CD4+ T cells from PBMCs. Subset here: CD45RA+ positively selected. This receptor was identified in a man in his late teens or twenties in good health. Some clones in this sample may be carry-over from other donors' samples.

The CDR3 DNA reads TGTGCCACCGGAAAGACAGGGGGCTTTGAGACCCAGTACTTC. This encodes CATGKTGGFETQYF. V usage is TRBV19 and J usage is TRBJ2-5, with 10 bases aligning to TRBD1. V trimming: 10 bases; J trimming: 5 bases; junction bases outside the gene matches: 10. The V gene's germline CDR1 is LNHDA and CDR2 SQIVND (reference sequence). CDR3 size: 14 residues.